This T cell receptor beta chain was identified in a study of T-cell reconstitution after alpha-beta-depleted transplantation in children. The length of the CDR3 is 18 residues. The V and J ends lost 0 bases and 5 bases respectively, with 20 bases between them. The germline CDR1 and CDR2 sequences are LGHNA and YSLEER. The authors prepared the TCRbeta library with unique molecular identifiers. TCRdb independently ran MiXCR on the PCR reads; one entry per CDR3 protein. The sample has a few hundred thousand distinct CDR3 sequences, about 9.4% seen once; the top ten hold 2% to 2.5%. This TCR came from a human donor who donated a stem cell graft to a child with acute lymphoblastic leukemia. The V call is TRBV4-3, the J call TRBJ2-1; a possible D gene is TRBD1 (9 bases). The sample here was PBMCs from the stem cell graft donor, taken from the stem cell graft. CDR3 sequence: CASSQDWTGVAGNNEQFF. The CDR3, as DNA: TGCGCCAGCAGCCAAGATTGGACAGGGGTAGCGGGAAACAATGAGCAGTTCTTC.